This TCR beta chain is drawn from a study of blood T cell repertoires in COVID-19. Germline loops: CDR1 SGHNT, CDR2 YYREEE (reference sequence). This CDR3 contains 14 residues. Trimming left V 3 bases short and J 1 base short, with 7 bases between. The repertoire was sequenced with immunoSEQ multiplex PCR; TCRdb's copy has only in-frame clones and lacks some. This table has approximately 220,000 clones, 83% appearing once. This receptor was obtained from a woman in her thirties or forties who had been exposed to COVID-19. The chain recombines TRBV5-4 with TRBJ2-2; D is undetermined. Sequences were obtained from PBMCs or T cells enriched from blood (not recorded which). The CDR3, as DNA: TGTGCCAGCAGCTCCAGGAAGAACACCGGGGAGCTGTTTTTT. Protein sequence: CASSSRKNTGELFF.